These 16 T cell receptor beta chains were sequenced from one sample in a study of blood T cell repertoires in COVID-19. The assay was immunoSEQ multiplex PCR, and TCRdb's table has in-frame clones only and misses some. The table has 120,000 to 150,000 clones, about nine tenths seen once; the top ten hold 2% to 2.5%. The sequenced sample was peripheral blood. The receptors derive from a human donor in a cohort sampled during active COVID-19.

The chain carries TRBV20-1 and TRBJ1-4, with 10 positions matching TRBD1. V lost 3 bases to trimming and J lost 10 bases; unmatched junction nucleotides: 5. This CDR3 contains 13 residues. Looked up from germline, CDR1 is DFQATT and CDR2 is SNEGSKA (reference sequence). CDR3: CSASKTGGGKLFF. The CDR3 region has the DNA TGCAGTGCTAGTAAGACAGGGGGCGGAAAACTGTTTTTT.

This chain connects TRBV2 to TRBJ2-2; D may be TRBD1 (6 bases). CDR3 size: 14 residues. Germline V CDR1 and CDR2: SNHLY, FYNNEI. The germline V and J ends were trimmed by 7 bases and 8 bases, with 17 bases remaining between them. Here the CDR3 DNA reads TGTGCCAGCACCAGACAGGCTCAAGGGGGGGAGCTGTTTTTT. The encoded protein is CASTRQAQGGELFF.

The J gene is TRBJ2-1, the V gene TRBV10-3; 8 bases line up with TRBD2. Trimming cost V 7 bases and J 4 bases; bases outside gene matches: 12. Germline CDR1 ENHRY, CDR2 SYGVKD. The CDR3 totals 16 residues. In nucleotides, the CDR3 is TGTGCCATCACAGCGGGAGAGGTGACGACTTACAATGAGCAGTTCTTC. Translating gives CAITAGEVTTYNEQFF.

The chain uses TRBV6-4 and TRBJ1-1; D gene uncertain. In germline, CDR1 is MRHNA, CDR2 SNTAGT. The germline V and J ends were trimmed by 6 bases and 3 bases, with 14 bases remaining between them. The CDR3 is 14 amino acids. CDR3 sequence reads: CASSLEGGDTEAFF. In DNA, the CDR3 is TGTGCCAGCAGCCTCGAGGGTGGCGACACTGAAGCTTTCTTT.

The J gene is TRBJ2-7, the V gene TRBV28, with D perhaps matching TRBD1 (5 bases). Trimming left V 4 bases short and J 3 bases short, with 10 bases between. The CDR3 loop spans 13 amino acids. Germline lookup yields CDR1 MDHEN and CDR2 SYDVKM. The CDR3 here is CASSSAGHYEQYF. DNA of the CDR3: TGTGCCAGCAGTTCGGCAGGGCACTACGAGCAGTACTTC.

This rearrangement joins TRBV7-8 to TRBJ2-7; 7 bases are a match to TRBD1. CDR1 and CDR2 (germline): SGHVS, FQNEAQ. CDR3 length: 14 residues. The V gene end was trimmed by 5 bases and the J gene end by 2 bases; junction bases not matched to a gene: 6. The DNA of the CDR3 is TGTGCCAGCAGCCTCCCACAGGGGACCTACGAGCAGTACTTC. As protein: CASSLPQGTYEQYF.

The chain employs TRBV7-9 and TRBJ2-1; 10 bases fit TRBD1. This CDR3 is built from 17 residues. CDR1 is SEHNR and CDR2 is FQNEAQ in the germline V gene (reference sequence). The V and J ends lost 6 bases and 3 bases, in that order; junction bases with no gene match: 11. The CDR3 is CASRVLSGTGVYNEQFF. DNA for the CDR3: TGTGCCAGCAGGGTACTATCGGGGACAGGGGTCTACAATGAGCAGTTCTTC.

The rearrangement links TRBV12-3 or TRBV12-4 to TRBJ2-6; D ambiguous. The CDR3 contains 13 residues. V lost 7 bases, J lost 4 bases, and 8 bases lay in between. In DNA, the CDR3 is TGTGCCAGCACCATCAGGGGGGCCAACGTCCTGACTTTC. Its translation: CASTIRGANVLTF.

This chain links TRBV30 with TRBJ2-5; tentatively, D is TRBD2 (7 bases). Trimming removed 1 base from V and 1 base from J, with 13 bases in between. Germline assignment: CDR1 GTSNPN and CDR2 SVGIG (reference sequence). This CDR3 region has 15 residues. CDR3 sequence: CAWSGGGAIQETQYF. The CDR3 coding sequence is TGTGCCTGGAGTGGAGGGGGGGCTATCCAAGAGACCCAGTACTTC. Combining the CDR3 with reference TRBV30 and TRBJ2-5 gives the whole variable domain SQTIHQWPATLVQPVGSPLSLECTVEGTSNPNLYWYRQAAGRGLQLLFYSVGIGQISSEVPQNLSASRPQDRQFILSSKKLLLSDSGFYLCAWSGGGAIQETQYFGPGTRLLVL.

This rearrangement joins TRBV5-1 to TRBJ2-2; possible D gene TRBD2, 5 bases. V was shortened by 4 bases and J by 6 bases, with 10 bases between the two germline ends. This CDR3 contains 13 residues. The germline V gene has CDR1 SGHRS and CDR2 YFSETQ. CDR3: CASSAAGAGELFF. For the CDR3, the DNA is TGCGCCAGCAGCGCGGCCGGGGCCGGGGAGCTGTTTTTT. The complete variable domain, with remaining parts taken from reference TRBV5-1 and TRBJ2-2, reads KAGVTQTPRYLIKTRGQQVTLSCSPISGHRSVSWYQQTPGQGLQFLFEYFSETQRNKGNFPGRFSGRQFSNSRSEMNVSTLELGDSALYLCASSAAGAGELFFGEGSRLTVL.

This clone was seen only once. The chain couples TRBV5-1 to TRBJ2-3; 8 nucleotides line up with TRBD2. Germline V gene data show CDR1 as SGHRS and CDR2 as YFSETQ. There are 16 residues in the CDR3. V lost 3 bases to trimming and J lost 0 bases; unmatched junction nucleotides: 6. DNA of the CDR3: TGCGCCAGCAGCTCCTCCTCTAGCGGGAGCACAGATACGCAGTATTTT. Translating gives CASSSSSSGSTDTQYF.

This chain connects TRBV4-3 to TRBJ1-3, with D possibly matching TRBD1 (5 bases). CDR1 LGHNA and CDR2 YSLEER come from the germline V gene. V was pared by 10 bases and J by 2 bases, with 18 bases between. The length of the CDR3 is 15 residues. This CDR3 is CATTTGLGAGNTIYF. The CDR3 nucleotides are TGCGCCACCACAACAGGACTAGGGGCTGGAAACACCATATATTTT.

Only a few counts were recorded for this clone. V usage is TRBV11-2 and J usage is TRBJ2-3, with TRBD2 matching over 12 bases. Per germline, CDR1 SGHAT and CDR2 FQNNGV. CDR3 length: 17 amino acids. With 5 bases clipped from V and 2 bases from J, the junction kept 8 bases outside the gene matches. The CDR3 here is CASSPRLAGDSTDTQYF. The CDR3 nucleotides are TGTGCCAGCAGCCCGCGACTAGCGGGGGACTCCACAGATACGCAGTATTTT.

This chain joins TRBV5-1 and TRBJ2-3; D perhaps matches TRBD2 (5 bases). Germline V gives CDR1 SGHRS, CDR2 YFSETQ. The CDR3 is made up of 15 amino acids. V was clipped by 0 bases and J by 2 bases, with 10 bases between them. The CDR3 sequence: CASSLAVDYTDTQYF. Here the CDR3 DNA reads TGCGCCAGCAGCTTGGCAGTCGACTACACAGATACGCAGTATTTT.

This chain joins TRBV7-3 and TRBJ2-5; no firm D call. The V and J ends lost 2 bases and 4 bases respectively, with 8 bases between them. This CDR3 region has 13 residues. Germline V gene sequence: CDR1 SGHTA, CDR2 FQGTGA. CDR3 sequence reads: CASSLVSGETQYF. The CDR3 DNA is TGTGCCAGCAGCTTAGTCTCGGGAGAGACCCAGTACTTC.

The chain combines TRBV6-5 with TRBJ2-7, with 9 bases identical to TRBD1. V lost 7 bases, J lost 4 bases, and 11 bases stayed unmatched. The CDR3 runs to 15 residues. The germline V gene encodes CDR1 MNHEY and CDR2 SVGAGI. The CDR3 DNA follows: TGTGCCAGCACCCCGACAGGGGGGCCGTGGTACGAGCAGTACTTC. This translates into CASTPTGGPWYEQYF.